The 14 T cell receptor beta chains below come from one sample, sequenced in a study of blood T cells in healthy people across ages. It was with a sample-barcoded 5' primer and a J-beta primer mix that a second PCR of roughly 7 to 12 cycles was run. TCRdb re-analysed the 5' RACE reads in MiXCR, keeping a single row per CDR3 protein. The sample lists roughly 2 million distinct CDR3 sequences, around half seen once, with approximately 2% in the top ten. Sequencing was done on a sample of blood. These receptors all stem from a woman aged 40-49 years in good health.

V is TRBV4-1 and J is TRBJ2-3, with 8 bases identical to TRBD2. The CDR3 has 17 residues. CDR1 is MGHRA, CDR2 YSYEKL, per germline. V trimming: 0 bases; J trimming: 4 bases; junction bases outside the gene matches: 9. CDR3 bases: TGCGCCAGCAGCCAAGAGCCGGGACTAGGGGTTCCAGATACGCAGTATTTT. This translates into CASSQEPGLGVPDTQYF.

This chain connects TRBV5-4 to TRBJ2-1; possibly TRBD2 for D (6 bases). CDR1 and CDR2 (germline): SGHNT, YYREEE (reference sequence). The CDR3 spans 15 residues. Trimming took off 5 bases at V and 4 bases at J, with 16 bases between the two ends. CDR3 nucleotides: TGTGCCAGCAGTCCACCGGGGACTCAATACAATGAGCAGTTCTTC. Its protein is CASSPPGTQYNEQFF.

This clonotype is a singleton in its sample. The chain has TRBV27 and TRBJ2-7; D perhaps matches TRBD2 (5 bases). The CDR3 runs 15 residues. V was clipped by 0 bases and J by 1 base, with 10 bases between them. The germline CDR1 and CDR2 sequences are MNHEY and SMNVEV (reference sequence). The CDR3 bases are TGTGCCAGCAGTTTATCGTTCACGGGGTCCTACGAGCAGTACTTC. Its translation is CASSLSFTGSYEQYF.

This clonotype was counted a single time. This chain uses TRBV7-8 with TRBJ2-3, with unresolved D. Germline CDR1 reads SGHVS; CDR2 reads FQNEAQ. Trimming shortened V by 5 bases and J by 7 bases, and 16 bases separated the two germline ends. CDR3 size: 14 residues. Here the CDR3 reads CASSPPRELHTQYF. Written as DNA, the CDR3 is TGTGCCAGCAGCCCACCTCGAGAGTTACATACGCAGTATTTT.

This clonotype was detected a few times. V is TRBV7-2 and J is TRBJ2-7; no clear D. V gave up 4 bases and J gave up 5 bases, with 18 bases separating them. CDR3 length: 15 residues. Germline CDR1 SGHTA, CDR2 FQGNSA. This chain's CDR3 is CASSSSRPLVHEQYF. Here the CDR3 DNA reads TGTGCCAGCAGCTCGAGCCGACCATTGGTCCACGAGCAGTACTTC.

To note about this clonotype: An end of the junction differs from the germline gene, which may be a read error. The chain is built from TRBV18 and TRBJ2-7, with TRBD2 identical over 8 bases. The CDR3 extends over 15 amino acids. Germline lookup yields CDR1 KGHSH and CDR2 LQKENI. The CDR3 loop is CASPPGGGISYEQYF. The CDR3 bases are TGTGCCAGCCCACCCGGCGGGGGGATTTCCTACGAGCAGTACTTC.

The sample holds a few counts of this clonotype. V is TRBV28 and J is TRBJ2-5; the D is unclear. The V end lost 7 bases, the J end lost 11 bases, and 11 bases lay between the germline ends. The CDR3 runs 10 residues. From germline, CDR1 is MDHEN and CDR2 SYDVKM. CDR3 in DNA: TGTGCCAGCATCGGCAATGAGCAGTACTTC. Translation gives CASIGNEQYF. Drawing the rest from reference TRBV28 and TRBJ2-5, the complete variable domain is DVKVTQSSRYLVKRTGEKVFLECVQDMDHENMFWYRQDPGLGLRLIYFSYDVKMKEKGDIPEGYSVSREKKERFSLILESASTNQTSMYLCASIGNEQYFGPGTRLLVL.

The V call is TRBV6-6, the J call TRBJ2-7; D remains unclear. Germline CDR1 is MNHNY and CDR2 is SVGAGI (reference sequence). Trimming took 6 bases from V and 6 from J, leaving 12 bases between them. This CDR3 comprises 12 residues. The CDR3 DNA reads TGTGCCAGCAGCTCGGTGTTTCTCGAGCAGTACTTC. It yields the protein CASSSVFLEQYF.

This clonotype appeared many times. The V gene is TRBV29-1, the J gene TRBJ2-1; a weak D match, TRBD2 (6 bases). This CDR3 has 13 amino acids. Trimming removed 5 bases at V and 4 bases at J, with 12 bases between. CDR1 and CDR2 from the germline V gene are SQVTM and ANQGSEA. The DNA of the CDR3 is TGCAGCGTTTCGGAGGGTGTATACAATGAGCAGTTCTTC. As protein: CSVSEGVYNEQFF.

The rearrangement joins TRBV3-1 to TRBJ2-5; TRBD1 matches 12 bases. The CDR3 loop spans 15 amino acids. Unmatched junction bases numbered 3, after V lost 4 bases and J lost 3 bases. Germline V gene data show CDR1 as LGHDT and CDR2 as YNNKEL (reference sequence). The CDR3 loop is CASSRDRGLKETQYF. The CDR3 DNA is TGTGCCAGCAGCCGGGACAGGGGGCTGAAAGAGACCCAGTACTTC.

This clonotype has a handful of counts. The V gene is TRBV7-9, the J gene TRBJ2-3; D perhaps matches TRBD2 (6 bases). The V end was cut by 1 base, the J end by 5 bases, with 10 bases between. Germline CDR1 is SEHNR and CDR2 is FQNEAQ (reference sequence). The length of the CDR3 is 14 residues. CDR3 sequence (DNA): TGTGCCAGCAGCTTAGATGTCGGGGGAGATACGCAGTATTTT. This translates into CASSLDVGGDTQYF.

In this sample, this clonotype turned up a few times. The chain has TRBV13 and TRBJ2-5; TRBD2 matches at 7 bases. V lost 1 base to trimming and J lost 0 bases; unmatched junction nucleotides: 8. This CDR3 has 17 residues. Looked up from germline, CDR1 is PRHDT and CDR2 is FYEKMQ (reference sequence). This chain's CDR3 is CASSLEKAGEHQETQYF. As DNA, the CDR3 is TGTGCCAGCAGCTTAGAGAAGGCGGGGGAGCACCAAGAGACCCAGTACTTC. Combining the CDR3 with reference TRBV13 and TRBJ2-5 gives the whole variable domain AAGVIQSPRHLIKEKRETATLKCYPIPRHDTVYWYQQGPGQDPQFLISFYEKMQSDKGSIPDRFSAQQFSDYHSELNMSSLELGDSALYFCASSLEKAGEHQETQYFGPGTRLLVL.

V is TRBV6-6 and J is TRBJ1-1, with D possibly TRBD1 on 6 matching bases. This CDR3 has 15 amino acids. The V and J ends lost 2 bases and 4 bases respectively, with 14 bases between them. The germline gives CDR1 MNHNY, CDR2 SVGAGI (reference sequence). DNA of the CDR3: TGTGCCAGCAGTTACCGCAGGGGTTGGGTCACTGAAGCTTTCTTT. Translating gives CASSYRRGWVTEAFF.

CDR3 coding DNA: TGTGCCAGCAGGGGGACAGCAACTAATGAAAAACTGTTTTTT. This sequence encodes CASRGTATNEKLFF. The chain combines TRBV27 with TRBJ1-4; 7 nucleotides align to TRBD1. The CDR3 is 14 residues long. CDR1 is MNHEY, CDR2 SMNVEV, per germline (reference sequence). V dropped 6 bases and J dropped 0; count of bases not matched to a gene: 1.